This entry describes one TCR beta chain. This sample was included in a study of siplizumab effects on memory and regulatory T cells. The V segment lost 7 bases and the J segment 7 bases; nucleotides outside the gene matches: 15. This CDR3 comprises 16 residues. CDR1 is ENHRY, CDR2 SYGVKD, per germline. Per individual sample, about 10^5 TCR templates were assayed. The method was immunoSEQ multiplex PCR; TCRdb's version includes in-frame clones alone and lacks a portion of them. The table includes some 100,000 clones, approximately 93% detected once. V is TRBV10-3 and J is TRBJ2-2; the match to TRBD1 covers 7 bases. This receptor was taken from a human donor in good health. Sequencing was carried out using CD8+ T cells sorted from blood. DNA of the CDR3: TGTGCCATCACCACCGCCGACAGGGTCTCGGGCGGGGAGCTGTTTTTT. Its translation is CAITTADRVSGGELFF.